The clone carrying this T cell receptor (beta chain) appeared many times. No antigen is known for it. TCR beta libraries were made by quantitative 5'-RACE with molecular barcodes. Via MiXCR, TCRdb re-called the 5' RACE reads, giving one row per CDR3 protein. Among hundreds of thousands of distinct CDR3 sequences listed, about 10% were seen once. These data belong to a study of CD8 T cells in ankylosing spondylitis. Overall study findings and caveats: The study looked at matched synovial fluid samples from ankylosing spondylitis patients. Disease-linked clones were reported to be significantly enriched there. About 8 highly homologous variants made up a TCR beta motif, and this motif appeared characteristic of ankylosing spondylitis blood. Earlier authors reported some of these motif variants in reactive arthritis synovial fluid and blood.

Germline assignment: CDR1 DFQATT and CDR2 SNEGSKA (reference sequence). The CDR3 is made up of 12 amino acids. V was cut by 3 bases and J by 8 bases, with 11 bases left in between. This clonotype originated in a male donor with ankylosing spondylitis. Sequenced sample: blood, either unsorted or a sorted T cell fraction (not recorded which). The rearrangement joins TRBV20-1 to TRBJ2-4; possibly TRBD2 for D (5 bases). The CDR3 sequence: CSASRGSDIQYF. In DNA, the CDR3 is TGCAGTGCTAGTCGGGGATCGGACATTCAGTACTTC.